Listed below are T cell receptor beta chains from one sample, sequenced in a study of blood T cell repertoires in COVID-19. TCRdb keeps only in-frame clones here, not all; method: immunoSEQ multiplex PCR. The sample records 300,000 or so clones, more than 70% being singletons. What was sequenced was peripheral blood. The receptors shown here come from a young man who had recovered from COVID-19. The CDR3 runs from the conserved cysteine through the conserved F or W. D genes are given only for firm matches. Clone size appears in some rows only: once, few, many, or a class for an expanded clone.

CDR3 DNA,CDR3 protein,J gene,clone size,D gene,V gene
TGTGCCAGCAGGGGGCAGAATAGCAATCAGCCCCAGCATTTT,CASRGQNSNQPQHF,TRBJ1-5,once,-,TRBV6-5
TGTGCCAGCAGTCGGAGGTCGGGGGGGGATCAGCCCCAGCATTTT,CASSRRSGGDQPQHF,TRBJ1-5,-,-,TRBV6-5
TGTGCCAGCAGCTTAGTGGTGCAGGGGGTGATAGATACGCAGTATTTT,CASSLVVQGVIDTQYF,TRBJ2-3,-,TRBD1,TRBV7-8
TGTGCCAGCAGTGAAGGGCGGGGGGGGCCCCGAAATGGCTACACCTTC,CASSEGRGGPRNGYTF,TRBJ1-2,-,-,TRBV6-1
TGTGCCAGCAGCTCCAGGACAGGGTCAGTACATGGCTACACCTTC,CASSSRTGSVHGYTF,TRBJ1-2,-,TRBD1,TRBV5-4
TGTGCCAGCAGCCCAATGACAGGAGCTGTTAACTATGGCTACACCTTC,CASSPMTGAVNYGYTF,TRBJ1-2,-,-,TRBV7-6
TGTGCCAGTAGTATGAAGAATAGCGGGGGGACAGATACGCAGTATTTT,CASSMKNSGGTDTQYF,TRBJ2-3,few,TRBD2,TRBV19
TGTGCCAGCAGCTTGTCCGACAGGGGTTCTGAAGCTTTCTTT,CASSLSDRGSEAFF,TRBJ1-1,-,TRBD1,TRBV5-4
TGCGCCAGCAGCTTGGATGGTGGCGGCTCCTACGAGCAGTACTTC,CASSLDGGGSYEQYF,TRBJ2-7,-,-,TRBV5-1
TGTGCCTGGAGTGTAACAGAGAACACTGAAGCTTTCTTT,CAWSVTENTEAFF,TRBJ1-1,-,-,TRBV30
TGTGCCAGCAGCCCGGCCCTCTCGGGTCTAGAGGGGAGGAACAATGAGCAGTTCTTC,CASSPALSGLEGRNNEQFF,TRBJ2-1,-,-,TRBV28
TGTGCCAGCAGTGAGGCCAGGGCCACTGAAGCTTTCTTT,CASSEARATEAFF,TRBJ1-1,-,-,TRBV2
TGTGCCAGCTCACCGGGAGGATTAGCGGGGGACTACGAGCAGTACTTC,CASSPGGLAGDYEQYF,TRBJ2-7,-,TRBD2,TRBV18
TGTGCCAGCATCGGGACAGTCTCTTCACCCCTCCACTTT,CASIGTVSSPLHF,TRBJ1-6,-,TRBD1,TRBV6-5
TGTGCCAGCAGCGTAGAGGGACACATAGATCAGCCCCAGCATTTT,CASSVEGHIDQPQHF,TRBJ1-5,once,-,TRBV9
TGTGCCAGCAGCGATCCGGGACAGGGGATAAATTATGGCTACACCTTC,CASSDPGQGINYGYTF,TRBJ1-2,-,TRBD1,TRBV7-2
TGTGCCAGCAGCCAACAAATAGCGGGGGGCTACAATGAGCAGTTCTTC,CASSQQIAGGYNEQFF,TRBJ2-1,-,TRBD2,TRBV3-1/TRBV3-2
TGTGCCAGCGCCTCTAGCGGGGGGAGGAGTGAGCAGTTCTTC,CASASSGGRSEQFF,TRBJ2-1,-,TRBD2,TRBV6-5
TGTGCCAGCAGCTTCGACCTGAGGACTGAAGCTTTCTTT,CASSFDLRTEAFF,TRBJ1-1,few,-,TRBV7-9
TGTGCCAGCAGCAGATGGGACAGTTTAAACACTGAAGCTTTCTTT,CASSRWDSLNTEAFF,TRBJ1-1,few,TRBD1,TRBV9
TGTGCCAGCAGCGAGACAGGGGGGTCTGGAAACACCATATATTTT,CASSETGGSGNTIYF,TRBJ1-3,-,TRBD1,TRBV9
TGTGCCAGCCCCCAGGTGGAGGCGATTAGGAATGAGCAGTTCTTC,CASPQVEAIRNEQFF,TRBJ2-1,few,-,TRBV28
TGTGCCAGCAGCGGTCCCGGGACTAGCGGGAGAAAACAGGAGACCCAGTACTTC,CASSGPGTSGRKQETQYF,TRBJ2-5,-,TRBD2,TRBV5-4
TGTGCCAGCAGTGAGGGCGGGACAGGGTCTGGCTACGAGCAGTACTTC,CASSEGGTGSGYEQYF,TRBJ2-7,many,TRBD1,TRBV2